Below, 10 T cell receptor beta chains from the same sample are listed, as sequenced in a study of shared clonotypes between healthy human individuals. Sequencing used immunoSEQ multiplex PCR; TCRdb keeps in-frame clones, though not all of them. The sample holds 450,000 to 700,000 clones, around 95% seen once. Naive CD8 cells comprised CD45RO-negative, CCR7-positively selected cells, excluding terminally differentiated effector memory CD45RA+ cells. Specimen: naive CD8+ T cells sorted from blood. The receptor source for this set is a woman aged 25 to 39 in good health.

The chain uses TRBV27 and TRBJ1-4; a possible D gene is TRBD1 (5 bases). The V end lost 5 bases, the J end lost 5 bases, and 15 bases lay between the germline ends. Germline lookup yields CDR1 MNHEY and CDR2 SMNVEV (reference sequence). This CDR3 contains 15 residues. The chain's CDR3 is CASSTGRGWNEKLFF. The CDR3, as DNA: TGTGCCAGCAGTACCGGCCGGGGGTGGAATGAAAAACTGTTTTTT.

The rearrangement links TRBV6-5 to TRBJ2-5; D is uncertain. TRBJ2-7 matches the DNA end more closely, so the J call is doubtful. Germline V lookup: CDR1 MNHEY, CDR2 SVGAGI. The CDR3 is 11 residues long. CDR3 loop: CASSYQSEQYF. The CDR3 region has the DNA TGTGCCAGCAGTTACCAAAGCGAGCAGTACTTC.

A note on this clone: Mismatch with germline at one junction end may stem from a read error. The genes are TRBV2 and TRBJ1-1, with D unclear. The CDR3 totals 15 residues. The germline CDR1 and CDR2 sequences are SNHLY and FYNNEI. The CDR3 protein is CASREALYKNTEAFF. The CDR3 DNA reads TGTGCCAGCAGAGAAGCCCTTTATAAGAACACTGAAGCTTTCTTT.

This chain uses TRBV30 with TRBJ1-5; 8 bases are a match to TRBD1. The J segment lost 3 bases and the V segment lost 1 base, leaving 2 bases of the junction unmatched. The CDR3 consists of 14 residues. The germline V gene encodes CDR1 GTSNPN and CDR2 SVGIG (reference sequence). The chain's CDR3 is CAWSGGQANQPQHF. CDR3 bases: TGTGCCTGGAGTGGGGGACAGGCCAATCAGCCCCAGCATTTT.

This rearrangement joins TRBV7-8 to TRBJ2-7; TRBD2 matches 9 bases. Looked up from germline, CDR1 is SGHVS and CDR2 is FQNEAQ. This CDR3 spans 15 amino acids. Germline trimming cut 5 bases from V and 5 bases from J; bases unmatched to any gene: 10. This CDR3 is CASSPPGSGGNEQYF. The CDR3 nucleotides are TGTGCCAGCAGCCCTCCGGGTAGCGGGGGAAACGAGCAGTACTTC.

The gene calls are TRBV7-9 and TRBJ2-7, with 10 nucleotides matching TRBD2. This CDR3 is built from 14 residues. Trimming removed 0 bases from V and 5 bases from J; junction bases left unmatched: 1. From germline, CDR1 is SEHNR and CDR2 FQNEAQ (reference sequence). CDR3 loop: CASSLAGTSDEQYF. The CDR3 region has the DNA TGTGCCAGCAGCTTAGCCGGGACTAGCGACGAGCAGTACTTC.

The rearrangement uses TRBV11-2 and TRBJ2-7; 9 bases line up with TRBD1. Looked up from germline, CDR1 is SGHAT and CDR2 is FQNNGV. V dropped 0 bases and J dropped 2; count of bases not matched to a gene: 8. The CDR3 length is 17 residues. The CDR3 protein is CASSLDLSGQGTYEQYF. The CDR3 DNA sequence: TGTGCCAGCAGCTTAGATCTATCGGGACAGGGAACCTACGAGCAGTACTTC. The full variable domain, in which reference TRBV11-2 and TRBJ2-7 provide the parts outside the CDR3, is EAGVAQSPRYKIIEKRQSVAFWCNPISGHATLYWYQQILGQGPKLLIQFQNNGVVDDSQLPKDRFSAERLKGVDSTLKIQPAKLEDSAVYLCASSLDLSGQGTYEQYFGPGTRLTVT.

The chain joins TRBV5-4 to TRBJ2-2, with a possible D match to TRBD2 (6 bases). The CDR3 length is 13 residues. Germline lookup yields CDR1 SGHNT and CDR2 YYREEE (reference sequence). With 4 bases removed from V and 6 bases from J, the gap between germline ends came to 10 bases. The CDR3 region has the DNA TGTGCCAGCAGCCCCGGGACTCCCGGGGAGCTGTTTTTT. It encodes CASSPGTPGELFF.

This rearrangement joins TRBV7-2 to TRBJ2-7; 10 nucleotides match TRBD2. The CDR3 runs to 18 residues. V lost 0 bases, J lost 2 bases, and 10 bases stayed unmatched. Germline assignment: CDR1 SGHTA and CDR2 FQGNSA. The CDR3 nucleotides are TGTGCCAGCAGCTTAGCCTTACTTGGGACTAGCGAAGCCTACGAGCAGTACTTC. Its protein product is CASSLALLGTSEAYEQYF.

The genes are TRBV28 and TRBJ2-1; tentative D call: TRBD1 (6 bases). From germline, CDR1 is MDHEN and CDR2 SYDVKM. The CDR3 extends over 14 amino acids. The V end was cut by 7 bases, the J end by 7 bases, with 17 bases between. This chain's CDR3 is CASTTGKFRNEQFF. CDR3 DNA sequence: TGTGCCAGCACAACAGGGAAATTTCGGAATGAGCAGTTCTTC.